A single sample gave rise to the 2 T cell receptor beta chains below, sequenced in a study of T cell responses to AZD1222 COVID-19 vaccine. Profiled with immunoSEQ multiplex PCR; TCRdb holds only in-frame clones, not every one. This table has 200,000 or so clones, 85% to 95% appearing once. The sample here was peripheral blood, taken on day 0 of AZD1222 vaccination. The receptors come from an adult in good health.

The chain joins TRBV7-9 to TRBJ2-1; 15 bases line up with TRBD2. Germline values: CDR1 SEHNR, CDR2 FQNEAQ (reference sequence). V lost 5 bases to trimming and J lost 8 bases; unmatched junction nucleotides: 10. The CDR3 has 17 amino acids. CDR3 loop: CASSQPGLAGGLDEQFF. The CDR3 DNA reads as TGTGCCAGCAGCCAGCCGGGACTAGCGGGGGGTTTGGATGAGCAGTTCTTC.

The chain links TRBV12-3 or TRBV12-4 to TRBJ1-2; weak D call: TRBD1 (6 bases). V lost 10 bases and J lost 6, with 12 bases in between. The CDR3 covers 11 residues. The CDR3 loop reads CATRDIDGYTF. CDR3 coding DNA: TGTGCCACCAGGGACATCGATGGCTACACCTTC.